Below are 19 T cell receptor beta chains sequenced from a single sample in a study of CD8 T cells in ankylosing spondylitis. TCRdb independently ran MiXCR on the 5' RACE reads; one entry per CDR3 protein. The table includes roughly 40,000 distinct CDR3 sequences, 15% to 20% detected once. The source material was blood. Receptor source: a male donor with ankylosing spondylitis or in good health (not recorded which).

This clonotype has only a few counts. DNA of the CDR3: TGTGCCAGCAGCCAAAGCGGGGGGGCCGATGAGCAGTTCTTC. It is translated as CASSQSGGADEQFF. The chain joins TRBV14 to TRBJ2-1, with 10 positions matching TRBD2. There are 14 residues in the CDR3. The ends lost 2 bases at V and 8 bases at J; junction bases unmatched: 3. CDR1 SGHDN and CDR2 FVKESK come from the germline V gene.

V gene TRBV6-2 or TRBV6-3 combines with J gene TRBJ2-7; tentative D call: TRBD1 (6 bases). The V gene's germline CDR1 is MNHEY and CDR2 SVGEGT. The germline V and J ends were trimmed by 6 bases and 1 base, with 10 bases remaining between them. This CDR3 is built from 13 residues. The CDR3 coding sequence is TGTGCCAGCAGGGAACAGGGATCCTACGAGCAGTACTTC. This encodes CASREQGSYEQYF.

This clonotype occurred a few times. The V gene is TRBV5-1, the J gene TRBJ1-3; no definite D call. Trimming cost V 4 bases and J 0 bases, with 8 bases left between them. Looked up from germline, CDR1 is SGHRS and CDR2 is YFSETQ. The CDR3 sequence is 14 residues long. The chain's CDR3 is CASSPGNSGNTIYF. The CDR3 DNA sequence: TGCGCCAGCAGCCCGGGTAACTCTGGAAACACCATATATTTT.

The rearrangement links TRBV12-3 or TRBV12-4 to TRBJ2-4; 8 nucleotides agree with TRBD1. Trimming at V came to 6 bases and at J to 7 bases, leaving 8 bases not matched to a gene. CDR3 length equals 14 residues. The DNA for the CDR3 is TGTGCCAGCAGCTCGACAGGGGTATCGAACATTCAGTACTTC. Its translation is CASSSTGVSNIQYF.

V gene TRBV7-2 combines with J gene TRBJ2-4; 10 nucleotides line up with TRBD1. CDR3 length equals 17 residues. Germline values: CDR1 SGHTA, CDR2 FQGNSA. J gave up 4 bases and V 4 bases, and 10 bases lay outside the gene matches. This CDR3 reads CASSYRPGTGAKNIQYF. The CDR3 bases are TGTGCCAGCAGCTATCGTCCCGGGACAGGGGCTAAAAACATTCAGTACTTC.

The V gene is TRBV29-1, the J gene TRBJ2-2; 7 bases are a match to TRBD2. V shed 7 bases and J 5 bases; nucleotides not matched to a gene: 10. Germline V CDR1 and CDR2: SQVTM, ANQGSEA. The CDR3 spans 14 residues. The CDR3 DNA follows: TGCAGCGCCCGGGGAGGGGCCAATACCGGGGAGCTGTTTTTT. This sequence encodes CSARGGANTGELFF.

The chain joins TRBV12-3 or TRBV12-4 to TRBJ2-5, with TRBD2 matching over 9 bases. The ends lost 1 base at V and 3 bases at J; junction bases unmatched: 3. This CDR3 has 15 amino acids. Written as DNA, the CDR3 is TGTGCCAGCAGTTTAGGGGGACTAGCAAAAGAGACCCAGTACTTC. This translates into CASSLGGLAKETQYF.

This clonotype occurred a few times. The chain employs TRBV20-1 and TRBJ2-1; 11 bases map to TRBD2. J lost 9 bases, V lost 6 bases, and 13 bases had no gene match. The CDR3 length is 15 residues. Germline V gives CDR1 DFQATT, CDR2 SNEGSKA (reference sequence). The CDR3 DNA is TGCAGTGCCCGGGGACTAGCGGAGGGGGGAGGTGAGCAGTTCTTC. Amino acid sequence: CSARGLAEGGGEQFF.

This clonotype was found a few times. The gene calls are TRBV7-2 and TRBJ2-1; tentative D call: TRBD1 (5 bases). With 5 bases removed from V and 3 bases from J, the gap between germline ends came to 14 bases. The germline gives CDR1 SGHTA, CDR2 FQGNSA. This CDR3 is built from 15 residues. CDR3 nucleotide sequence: TGTGCCAGCAGCAGTCAGGGTGGATACTACAATGAGCAGTTCTTC. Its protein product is CASSSQGGYYNEQFF.

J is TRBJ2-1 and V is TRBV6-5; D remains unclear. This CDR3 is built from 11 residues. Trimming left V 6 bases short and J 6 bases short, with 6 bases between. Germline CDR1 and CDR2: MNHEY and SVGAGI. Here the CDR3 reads CASSLLNEQFF. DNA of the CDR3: TGTGCCAGCAGCCTCCTCAATGAGCAGTTCTTC.

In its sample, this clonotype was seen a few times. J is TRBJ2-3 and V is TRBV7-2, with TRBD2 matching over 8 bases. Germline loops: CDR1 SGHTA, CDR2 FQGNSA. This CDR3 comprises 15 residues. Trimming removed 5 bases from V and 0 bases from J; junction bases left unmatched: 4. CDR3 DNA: TGTGCCAGCAGCCTTAGCGGGGTGAGCACAGATACGCAGTATTTT. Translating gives CASSLSGVSTDTQYF.

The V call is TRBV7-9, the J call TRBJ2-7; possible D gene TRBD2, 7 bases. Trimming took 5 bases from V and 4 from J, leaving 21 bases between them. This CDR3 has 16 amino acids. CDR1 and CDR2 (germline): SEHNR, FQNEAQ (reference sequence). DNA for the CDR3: TGTGCCAGCAGCCGCTGGGAGGGTACAGGGTTTTACGAGCAGTACTTC. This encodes CASSRWEGTGFYEQYF.

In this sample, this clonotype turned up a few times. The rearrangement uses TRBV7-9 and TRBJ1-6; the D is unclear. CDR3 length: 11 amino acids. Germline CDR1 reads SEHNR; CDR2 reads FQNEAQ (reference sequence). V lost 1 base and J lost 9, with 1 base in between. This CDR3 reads CASSLGSPLHF. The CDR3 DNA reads TGTGCCAGCAGCTTAGGTTCACCCCTCCACTTT.

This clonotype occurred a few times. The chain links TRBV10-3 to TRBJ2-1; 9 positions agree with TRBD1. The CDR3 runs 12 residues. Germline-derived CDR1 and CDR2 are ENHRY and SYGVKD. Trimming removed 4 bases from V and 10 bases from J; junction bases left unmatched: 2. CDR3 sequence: CAISGQGDEQFF. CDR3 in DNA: TGTGCCATCAGTGGACAGGGGGACGAGCAGTTCTTC.

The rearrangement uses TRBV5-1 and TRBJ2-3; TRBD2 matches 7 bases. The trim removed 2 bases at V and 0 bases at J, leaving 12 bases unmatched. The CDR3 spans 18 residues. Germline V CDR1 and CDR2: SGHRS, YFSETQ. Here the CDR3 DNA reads TGCGCCAGCAGCTTTGACGTGGTGCTAGCGGCAAGCACAGATACGCAGTATTTT. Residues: CASSFDVVLAASTDTQYF.

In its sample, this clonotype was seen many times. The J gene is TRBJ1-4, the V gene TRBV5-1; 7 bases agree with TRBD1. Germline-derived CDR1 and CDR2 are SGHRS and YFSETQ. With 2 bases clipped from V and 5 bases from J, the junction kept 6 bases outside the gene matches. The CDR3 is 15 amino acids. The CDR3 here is CASSFGDSRNEKLFF. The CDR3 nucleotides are TGCGCCAGCAGCTTCGGGGACAGTAGAAATGAAAAACTGTTTTTT. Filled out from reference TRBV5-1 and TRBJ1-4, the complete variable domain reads KAGVTQTPRYLIKTRGQQVTLSCSPISGHRSVSWYQQTPGQGLQFLFEYFSETQRNKGNFPGRFSGRQFSNSRSEMNVSTLELGDSALYLCASSFGDSRNEKLFFGSGTQLSVL.

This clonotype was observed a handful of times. CDR3 bases: TGCGCCAGCAGCACCGGGACAGGGAATAACTATGGCTACACCTTC. This gives the protein CASSTGTGNNYGYTF. The gene calls are TRBV5-1 and TRBJ1-2, with 9 nucleotides matching TRBD1. The V segment lost 4 bases and the J segment 1 base; nucleotides outside the gene matches: 5. CDR3 length: 15 residues. Germline CDR1 reads SGHRS; CDR2 reads YFSETQ.

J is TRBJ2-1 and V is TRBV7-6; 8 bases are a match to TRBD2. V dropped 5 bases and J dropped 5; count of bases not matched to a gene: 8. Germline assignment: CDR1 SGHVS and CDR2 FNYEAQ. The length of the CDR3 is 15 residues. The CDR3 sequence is CASSPLAGPNNEQFF. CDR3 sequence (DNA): TGTGCCAGCAGCCCTTTAGCGGGGCCAAACAATGAGCAGTTCTTC.

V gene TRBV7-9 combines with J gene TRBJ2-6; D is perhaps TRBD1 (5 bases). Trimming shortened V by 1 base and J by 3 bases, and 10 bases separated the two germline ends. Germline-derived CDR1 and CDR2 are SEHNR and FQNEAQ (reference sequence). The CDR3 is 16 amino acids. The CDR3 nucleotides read TGTGCCAGCAGCTTAGAAGGGGCCTTTGGGGCCAACGTCCTGACTTTC. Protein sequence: CASSLEGAFGANVLTF.